Listed here are 20 T cell receptor beta chains from one sample, sequenced in a study of shared clonotypes between healthy human individuals. TCRdb's copy holds only in-frame clones and misses some; the assay was immunoSEQ multiplex PCR. In the table there are millions of clones, approximately 94% of which are singletons. CD45RO-negative, CCR7-positively selected cells formed the naive CD8 fraction, excluding terminally differentiated effector memory CD45RA+ cells. Sequencing used naive CD8+ T cells sorted from blood. The receptors originated from a man aged 18 to 35 in good health.

The chain uses TRBV7-2 and TRBJ2-1; either TRBD1 or TRBD2 may supply D (6 bases each). V shed 3 bases and J shed 2 bases, with 11 bases lying between them. Germline V gene data show CDR1 as SGHTA and CDR2 as FQGNSA. The CDR3 consists of 15 residues. The CDR3 reads CASSLSRGAYNEQFF. The CDR3 region has the DNA TGTGCCAGCAGCTTGTCGAGGGGGGCCTACAATGAGCAGTTCTTC.

The genes are TRBV15 and TRBJ2-7, with a weak D call TRBD1 (6 bases). The germline V gene has CDR1 LNHNV and CDR2 YYDKDF (reference sequence). CDR3 length equals 15 residues. Deletions cut 5 bases from V and 2 bases from J, with 16 bases between. CDR3 in amino acids: CATSSRGRGTYEQYF. In DNA, the CDR3 is TGTGCCACCAGCTCCCGGGGCAGGGGAACCTACGAGCAGTACTTC.

The genes are TRBV4-2 and TRBJ2-2; no clear D. The germline CDR1 and CDR2 sequences are LGHNA and YNFKEQ. This CDR3 region has 14 residues. The V gene lost 4 bases and the J gene lost 0 bases, with 6 bases spanning the gap. CDR3 protein: CASSLSSNTGELFF. CDR3 nucleotides: TGTGCCAGCAGCCTATCGTCGAACACCGGGGAGCTGTTTTTT.

V is TRBV6-1 and J is TRBJ1-2, with D perhaps TRBD1 (6 bases). Looked up from germline, CDR1 is MNHNS and CDR2 is SASEGT. V lost 0 bases and J lost 9, with 20 bases in between. CDR3 length: 16 amino acids. The CDR3 sequence: CASSEAQEGVLLSYTF. CDR3 coding DNA: TGTGCCAGCAGTGAAGCGCAGGAGGGGGTGTTGTTGAGCTACACCTTC.

The rearrangement links TRBV15 to TRBJ2-5; TRBD2 is a possible D gene (5 bases). Germline assignment: CDR1 LNHNV and CDR2 YYDKDF (reference sequence). The V end lost 0 bases, the J end lost 0 bases, and 14 bases lay between the germline ends. The CDR3 has 17 amino acids. The CDR3 DNA sequence: TGTGCCACCAGCAGAGATCCTTTAGCGAGCGACCAAGAGACCCAGTACTTC. The encoded protein is CATSRDPLASDQETQYF.

This chain links TRBV5-4 with TRBJ2-7; 10 bases map to TRBD1. There are 15 residues in the CDR3. J lost 4 bases, V lost 4 bases, and 8 bases had no gene match. Per germline, CDR1 SGHNT and CDR2 YYREEE (reference sequence). The CDR3 here is CASSPEGTGDYEQYF. The CDR3, as DNA: TGTGCCAGCAGCCCAGAGGGGACAGGGGATTACGAGCAGTACTTC.

The V call is TRBV7-6, the J call TRBJ2-3; 12 bases line up with TRBD2. This CDR3 is built from 16 residues. CDR1 and CDR2 (germline): SGHVS, FNYEAQ. The ends lost 5 bases at V and 4 bases at J; junction bases unmatched: 7. The CDR3, as DNA: TGTGCCAGCAGCCCCAGACTAGCGGGAGTGGCAGATACGCAGTATTTT. As protein: CASSPRLAGVADTQYF.

The chain couples TRBV15 to TRBJ1-4, with 7 bases matching TRBD1. This CDR3 comprises 16 residues. With 4 bases clipped from V and 7 bases from J, the junction kept 12 bases outside the gene matches. CDR1 LNHNV and CDR2 YYDKDF come from the germline V gene (reference sequence). The CDR3 here is CATSTNPGQLAEKLFF. CDR3 nucleotides: TGTGCCACCAGCACTAACCCGGGACAGTTGGCTGAAAAACTGTTTTTT.

This chain uses TRBV29-1 with TRBJ1-6; 7 positions agree with TRBD1. There are 15 residues in the CDR3. Germline-derived CDR1 and CDR2 are SQVTM and ANQGSEA. V shed 2 bases and J 7 bases; nucleotides not matched to a gene: 8. The DNA of the CDR3 is TGCAGCGTTGAATTAGGGACAGAAGGCAATTCACCCCTCCACTTT. It yields the protein CSVELGTEGNSPLHF.

The V gene is TRBV28, the J gene TRBJ1-4, with D hard to call. V lost 8 bases and J lost 0, with 10 bases in between. The CDR3 has 14 amino acids. Germline values: CDR1 MDHEN, CDR2 SYDVKM. The CDR3 protein is CASHQAATNEKLFF. CDR3 nucleotides: TGTGCCAGCCACCAAGCGGCAACTAATGAAAAACTGTTTTTT.

The chain employs TRBV13 and TRBJ1-2, with D possibly matching TRBD1 (6 bases). Germline V CDR1 and CDR2: PRHDT, FYEKMQ (reference sequence). The CDR3 has 16 residues. V was clipped by 4 bases and J by 4 bases, with 19 bases between them. CDR3 region: CASSSGGLPSGYGYTF. DNA of the CDR3: TGTGCCAGCAGCTCGGGGGGGCTACCATCTGGCTATGGCTACACCTTC.

V gene TRBV19 combines with J gene TRBJ2-5, with D maybe TRBD1 (6 bases). The last part of the DNA fits TRBJ2-7 better; the J call may be wrong. Germline-derived CDR1 and CDR2 are LNHDA and SQIVND (reference sequence). The length of the CDR3 is 14 residues. This CDR3 reads CASSIGRGPYEQYF. CDR3 sequence (DNA): TGTGCCAGTAGTATCGGCAGGGGCCCCTACGAGCAGTACTTC.

The J gene is TRBJ1-2, the V gene TRBV7-8; no firm D call. V was pared by 2 bases and J by 6 bases, with 13 bases between. The length of the CDR3 is 14 residues. Germline V gene lookup returns CDR1 SGHVS and CDR2 FQNEAQ. This chain's CDR3 is CASSLLALDDGYTF. CDR3 bases: TGTGCCAGCAGCTTATTAGCCCTAGATGATGGCTACACCTTC. Supplemented by reference TRBV7-8 and TRBJ1-2, the full variable domain reads GAGVSQSPRYKVAKRGQDVALRCDPISGHVSLFWYQQALGQGPEFLTYFQNEAQLDKSGLPSDRFFAERPEGSVSTLKIQRTQQEDSAVYLCASSLLALDDGYTFGSGTRLTVV.

The genes are TRBV7-2 and TRBJ2-5; D is unresolved. Trimming stripped 4 bases from V and 3 bases from J, with 12 bases between. Germline V gene data show CDR1 as SGHTA and CDR2 as FQGNSA. There are 14 residues in the CDR3. In DNA, the CDR3 is TGTGCCAGCAGCTACGACGGGCGAAAAGAGACCCAGTACTTC. Its protein is CASSYDGRKETQYF.

CDR3 loop: CASSLEAGSHPYEQYF. CDR3 sequence (DNA): TGTGCCAGCAGCCTCGAGGCCGGGAGCCACCCCTACGAGCAGTACTTC. The rearrangement uses TRBV6-6 and TRBJ2-7; TRBD2 might be the D (6 bases). The germline V and J ends were trimmed by 6 bases and 2 bases, with 20 bases remaining between them. The germline V gene encodes CDR1 MNHNY and CDR2 SVGAGI (reference sequence). This CDR3 has 16 amino acids.

J is TRBJ2-7 and V is TRBV11-1; 11 bases agree with TRBD1. CDR3 length: 15 amino acids. J lost 7 bases, V lost 1 base, and 6 bases had no gene match. Germline V lookup: CDR1 SGHAT, CDR2 FQDESV (reference sequence). This chain's CDR3 is CASSLDGDRGDEQYF. CDR3 sequence (DNA): TGTGCCAGCAGCTTAGACGGGGACAGGGGGGATGAGCAGTACTTC. Complete variable domain (other parts from reference TRBV11-1 and TRBJ2-7): EAEVAQSPRYKITEKSQAVAFWCDPISGHATLYWYRQILGQGPELLVQFQDESVVDDSQLPKDRFSAERLKGVDSTLKIQPAELGDSAMYLCASSLDGDRGDEQYFGPGTRLTVT.

Details on this clone: Additional DNA sequences in this sample encode the identical CDR3. The V and J genes are TRBV19 and TRBJ1-1; D gene ambiguous. The V gene lost 0 bases and the J gene lost 5 bases, with 4 bases spanning the gap. The CDR3 consists of 12 residues. Germline CDR1 reads LNHDA; CDR2 reads SQIVND (reference sequence). The CDR3 DNA sequence: TGTGCCAGTAGTATAGATCGGACTGAAGCTTTCTTT. Encoded protein: CASSIDRTEAFF.

The gene calls are TRBV5-6 and TRBJ2-3; D unresolved. The CDR3 is 14 residues long. Per the germline V gene, CDR1 is SGHDT and CDR2 is YYEEEE. V dropped 2 bases and J dropped 5 bases, with 12 bases sitting between them. CDR3 region: CASSLGVRQDTQYF. The CDR3 coding sequence is TGTGCCAGCAGCTTAGGCGTCCGCCAAGATACGCAGTATTTT.

This chain joins TRBV7-9 and TRBJ2-2; either TRBD1 or TRBD2 may fit D (6 bases each). Germline V gene data show CDR1 as SEHNR and CDR2 as FQNEAQ (reference sequence). This CDR3 region has 15 residues. V dropped 4 bases and J dropped 2 bases, with 11 bases sitting between them. The CDR3, as DNA: TGTGCCAGCAGCTCGCGGGACACCAACACCGGGGAGCTGTTTTTT. It is translated as CASSSRDTNTGELFF.

This clone was seen a handful of times. This chain joins TRBV6-5 and TRBJ1-4; 9 nucleotides agree with TRBD1. With V trimmed by 2 bases and J by 11 bases, 6 bases remained unmatched. Per germline, CDR1 MNHEY and CDR2 SVGAGI. The CDR3 runs to 14 residues. CDR3 DNA: TGTGCCAGCAGTTACGGACAGGGGATGGAGAAACTGTTTTTT. It specifies CASSYGQGMEKLFF.